This T cell receptor (beta chain) comes out of a study of blood T cell repertoires in COVID-19. At the level of the study: Samples of COVID-19 (acute and convalescent) were obtained from the United States, Italy and Spain. PBMCs, B-cell-depleted T cells, or T cells were the source of the cDNA or gDNA that made up the material.

Trimming took off 3 bases at V and 2 bases at J, with 6 bases between the two ends. The CDR3 runs to 14 residues. Germline V lookup: CDR1 SGDLS, CDR2 YYNGEE. This clone was found a few times. Original data processing: Estimated nucleated cell counts came from reference gene primer amplification. The repertoire was sequenced with immunoSEQ multiplex PCR; TCRdb's copy has only in-frame clones and lacks some. V and J calls and clone size are given by that table; D and trimming were obtained from the DNA. The table has some 180,000 clones, about four fifths seen once. The gene calls are TRBV9 and TRBJ2-6; D not certain. This receptor was obtained from a woman aged 40 to 50 with COVID-19, enrolled during active disease. The specimen sequenced was peripheral blood. The CDR3, as DNA: TGTGCCAGCAGCGAGAGCGCTGGGGCCAACGTCCTGACTTTC. Translated, it gives CASSESAGANVLTF.